This T cell receptor (beta chain) appears in the sequencing data of a study of control samples from healthy donors and cancer patients. Sequencing was performed with immunoSEQ multiplex PCR; in TCRdb, only in-frame clones are kept and a portion is missing. Of about 55,000 clones listed, around 97% are singletons. V was clipped by 4 bases and J by 5 bases, with 8 bases between them. This CDR3 contains 12 residues. CDR1 is MNHEY and CDR2 is SVGAGI in the germline V gene. Sequencing was carried out using blood. This receptor was taken from a woman aged 25 to 39 in good health. V and J are TRBV6-5 and TRBJ2-5; the D gene is possibly TRBD2 (5 bases). CDR3 region: CASSSPGETQYF. DNA of the CDR3: TGTGCCAGCAGTTCCCCGGGGGAGACCCAGTACTTC.